This TCR beta chain originates from a study of blood T cell repertoires in COVID-19. Germline values: CDR1 MGHDK, CDR2 SYGVNS. Trimming pared 3 bases from V and 2 bases from J, leaving 8 bases between. CDR3 length equals 13 residues. Source study methods: Estimates of nucleated cell counts were drawn from the amplification of reference gene primers. Repertoires were generated with immunoSEQ multiplex PCR, while TCRdb's copy carries only in-frame clones and drops some. V, J and clone size reflect that table, while D and trimming were determined from the DNA. The data contain 100,000 to 120,000 clones, 75% to 80% of them singletons.

This TCR derives from a woman aged 80 or older with active or convalescent COVID-19. The V call is TRBV25-1, the J call TRBJ2-7; no reliable D call. Sample: peripheral blood. The CDR3 spells CASSEWQTYEQYF. The CDR3 DNA sequence: TGTGCCAGCAGTGAGTGGCAGACCTACGAGCAGTACTTC.